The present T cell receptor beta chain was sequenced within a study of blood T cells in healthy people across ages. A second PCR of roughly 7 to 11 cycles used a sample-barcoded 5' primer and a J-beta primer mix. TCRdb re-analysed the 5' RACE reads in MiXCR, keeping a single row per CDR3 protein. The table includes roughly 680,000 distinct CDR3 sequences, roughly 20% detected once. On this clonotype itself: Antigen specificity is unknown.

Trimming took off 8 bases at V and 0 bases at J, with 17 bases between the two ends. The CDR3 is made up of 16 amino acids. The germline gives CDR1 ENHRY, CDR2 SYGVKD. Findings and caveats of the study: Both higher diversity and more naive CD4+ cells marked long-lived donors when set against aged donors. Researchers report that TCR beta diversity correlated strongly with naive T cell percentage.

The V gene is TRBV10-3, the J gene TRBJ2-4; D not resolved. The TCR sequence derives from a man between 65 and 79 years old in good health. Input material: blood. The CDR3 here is CAIEGVENLAKNIQYF. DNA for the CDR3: TGTGCCATCGAAGGCGTTGAGAATTTAGCCAAAAACATTCAGTACTTC.